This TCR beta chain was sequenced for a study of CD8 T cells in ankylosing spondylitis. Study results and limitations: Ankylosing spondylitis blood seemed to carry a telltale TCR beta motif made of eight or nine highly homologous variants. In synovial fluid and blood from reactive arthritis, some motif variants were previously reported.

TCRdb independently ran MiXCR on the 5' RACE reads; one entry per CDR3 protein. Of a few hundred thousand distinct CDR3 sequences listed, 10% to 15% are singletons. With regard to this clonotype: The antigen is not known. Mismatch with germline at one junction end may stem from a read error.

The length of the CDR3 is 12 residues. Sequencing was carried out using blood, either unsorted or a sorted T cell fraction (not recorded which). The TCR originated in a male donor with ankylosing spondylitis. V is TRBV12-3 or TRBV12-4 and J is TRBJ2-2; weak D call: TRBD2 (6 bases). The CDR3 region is CASTLAAGELFF. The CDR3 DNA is TGTGCCAGCACTTTAGCGGCCGGGGAGCTGTTTTTT.